A selection of T cell receptor beta chains follows, all from one sample in a study of T-cell reconstitution after alpha-beta-depleted transplantation in children. TCRdb re-analysed the PCR reads in MiXCR, keeping a single row per CDR3 protein. The sample includes a few hundred thousand distinct CDR3 sequences, over 25% of them seen just once. Sequencing was performed on PBMCs, taken before TCRalphabeta/CD19-depleted stem cell transplant. These receptors were obtained from a boy younger than two with Wiskott-Aldrich syndrome, due to receive a stem cell transplant. Each CDR3 is given with its conserved first and last residue.

TRBJ2-7 | TRBV7-9 | CASSFVSGKSAYEQYF
TRBJ2-5 | TRBV3-1 | CASSQDLGSGVEETQYF
TRBJ2-2 | TRBV28 | CASSLGGAPNTGELFF
TRBJ1-3 | TRBV5-1 | CASSRDPGNTIYF
TRBJ2-4 | TRBV20-1 | CSARSGGPKNIQYF
TRBJ2-5 | TRBV15 | CATSFGSGRAETQYF
TRBJ2-3 | TRBV10-3 | CAITSSSTSGNGDTQYF
TRBJ2-5 | TRBV6-6 | CASRQGLQETQYF
TRBJ1-2 | TRBV10-3 | CAISDGGRGYTF
TRBJ2-4 | TRBV2 | CASSDIDLAKNIQYF
TRBJ1-1 | TRBV5-1 | CASSPPTGGGDTEAFF
TRBJ2-7 | TRBV20-1 | CSATSLAGLKQYF
TRBJ2-5 | TRBV6-2/TRBV6-3 | CASSTLDRDETQYF
TRBJ1-1 | TRBV7-2 | CASSPTTVNTEAFF
TRBJ2-7 | TRBV5-1 | CASSLAAHSSYEQYF
TRBJ2-2 | TRBV15 | CATSRARDSHTGELFF
TRBJ2-5 | TRBV5-1 | CASSLHQGQAVTQYF
TRBJ2-3 | TRBV5-1 | CASSSASGRWDTQYF
TRBJ2-2 | TRBV24-1 | CATSGGRNTGELFF
TRBJ2-2 | TRBV11-2 | CASSPRARRSGELFF
TRBJ2-7 | TRBV5-1 | CASSFSTGDYEQYF
TRBJ2-2 | TRBV5-6 | CASSFTARLAGELFF
TRBJ2-1 | TRBV7-6 | CASSIGLAGSHEQFF
TRBJ2-1 | TRBV9 | CASSRGLRAYNEQFF
TRBJ2-7 | TRBV5-1 | CASSRTRTVYEQYF
TRBJ2-7 | TRBV3-1 | CASSQEAGGSYEQYF
TRBJ2-3 | TRBV7-2 | CASSLAVWGASTDTQYF
TRBJ2-1 | TRBV7-8 | CASSPTPPTGNEQFF
TRBJ2-5 | TRBV20-1 | CSARDLLHSSRSETQYF
TRBJ2-5 | TRBV5-1 | CASSFRDTSQETQYF
TRBJ1-4 | TRBV5-8 | CASTLEMTGLKLFF
TRBJ1-5 | TRBV12-3/TRBV12-4 | CASSFGRTPQHF
TRBJ2-5 | TRBV28 | CASSLKLGGQGGKETQYF
TRBJ2-1 | TRBV20-1 | CSASHLAGIGGEQFF
TRBJ2-2 | TRBV12-3/TRBV12-4 | CASTQLAGTGELFF
TRBJ1-4 | TRBV5-1 | CASSPSDREAEKLFF
TRBJ2-1 | TRBV6-2/TRBV6-3 | CASSILPGLAGGSSYNEQFF
TRBJ2-1 | TRBV27 | CASQQGVNEQFF
TRBJ2-5 | TRBV28 | CASSPLLSGRETQYF
TRBJ2-2 | TRBV29-1 | CSVRGGANTGELFF
TRBJ2-1 | TRBV5-1 | CASSSRGPVNEQFF